The 23 T cell receptor beta chains reported below all come from one sample, sequenced in a study of cytomegalovirus exposure and HLA in healthy donors. PCR was performed using 60 Vbeta and 13 Jbeta primers. TCRdb's copy holds only in-frame clones and misses some; the assay was immunoSEQ multiplex PCR. The sample contains over 150,000 clones, around 86% of which appear only once. The sequenced material came from PBMCs. Every receptor here comes from a woman between 50 and 59 years old in good health and CMV-seropositive.

The J gene is TRBJ2-1, the V gene TRBV7-9; 7 nucleotides align to TRBD2. Germline V CDR1 and CDR2: SEHNR, FQNEAQ (reference sequence). The V segment lost 6 bases and the J segment 0 bases; nucleotides outside the gene matches: 5. The CDR3 spans 15 residues. The CDR3 reads CASRGAGSSYNEQFF. In nucleotides, the CDR3 is TGTGCCAGCAGGGGAGCGGGGAGCTCCTACAATGAGCAGTTCTTC.

This clone appeared once. The V gene is TRBV30, the J gene TRBJ2-5; D ambiguous. V was pared by 2 bases and J by 5 bases, with 9 bases between. The CDR3 is 12 residues long. CDR1 and CDR2 (germline): GTSNPN, SVGIG (reference sequence). The CDR3 protein is CAWSRPRETQYF. The CDR3 DNA reads TGTGCCTGGAGTCGGCCGCGGGAGACCCAGTACTTC.

This clone was detected only a few times. V usage is TRBV6-6 and J usage is TRBJ1-4; D remains ambiguous. Germline V gives CDR1 MNHNY, CDR2 SVGAGI (reference sequence). V lost 6 bases and J 7 bases, leaving 15 bases between the germline ends. The CDR3 extends over 14 amino acids. The CDR3 coding sequence is TGTGCCAGCAGCGGTACAGAAGGTGGTGAAAAACTGTTTTTT. Its translation: CASSGTEGGEKLFF.

The chain couples TRBV5-6 to TRBJ1-1, with 10 bases aligning to TRBD1. The CDR3 consists of 15 residues. Germline V CDR1 and CDR2: SGHDT, YYEEEE. V was pared by 0 bases and J by 10 bases, with 9 bases of the junction left unmatched. The CDR3 sequence is CASSLGSGTGDPAFF. Written as DNA, the CDR3 is TGTGCCAGCAGCTTGGGATCCGGGACAGGGGATCCAGCTTTCTTT.

V and J are TRBV21-1 and TRBJ2-1; the table's D call TRBD2 went unverified against the DNA. TRBV21-1 constitutes a pseudogene. There are 16 residues in the CDR3. For the CDR3, the DNA is TGTGCCAGCAGCAAAGCAGGTGGGGGGAGCTACAATGAGCAGTTCTTC. Its protein is CASSKAGGGSYNEQFF.

The V call is TRBV9, the J call TRBJ1-1; 9 bases agree with TRBD1. The V gene end was trimmed by 2 bases and the J gene end by 1 base; junction bases not matched to a gene: 0. The CDR3 length is 14 residues. Germline V lookup: CDR1 SGDLS, CDR2 YYNGEE. This CDR3 reads CASSVTGGNTEAFF. The CDR3 DNA is TGTGCCAGCAGCGTGACAGGGGGGAACACTGAAGCTTTCTTT.

The V call is TRBV9, the J call TRBJ1-2, with a possible D match to TRBD1 (6 bases). The germline CDR1 and CDR2 sequences are SGDLS and YYNGEE. V dropped 0 bases and J dropped 0 bases, with 9 bases sitting between them. The CDR3 covers 15 residues. CDR3 sequence reads: CASSVEGVANYGYTF. CDR3 coding DNA: TGTGCCAGCAGCGTAGAGGGGGTGGCTAACTATGGCTACACCTTC.

CDR3 in amino acids: CASSLTEGAQETQYF. The CDR3 nucleotides are TGTGCCAGCAGCTTAACGGAGGGGGCCCAAGAGACCCAGTACTTC. The chain has TRBV7-3 and TRBJ2-5; a weak D match, TRBD1 (7 bases). Trimming took 0 bases from V and 1 from J, leaving 9 bases between them. CDR3 length equals 15 residues. Germline V gene data show CDR1 as SGHTA and CDR2 as FQGTGA.

This clone has only a few counts. The CDR3: CASSLRLAGIQETQYF. The CDR3 DNA reads TGTGCCAGCAGTCTCCGACTAGCGGGGATTCAAGAGACCCAGTACTTC. The V call is TRBV27, the J call TRBJ2-5; 11 bases align to TRBD2. The CDR3 covers 16 residues. V lost 5 bases, J lost 2 bases, and 7 bases stayed unmatched. Germline V lookup: CDR1 MNHEY, CDR2 SMNVEV (reference sequence).

This chain uses TRBV28 with TRBJ2-4, with D unclear. Trimming removed 8 bases at V and 7 bases at J, with 12 bases between. The CDR3 is 12 amino acids. Germline V lookup: CDR1 MDHEN, CDR2 SYDVKM. The CDR3 reads CASGDPTNIQYF. CDR3 coding DNA: TGTGCCAGCGGAGATCCGACCAACATTCAGTACTTC. The full variable domain, in which reference TRBV28 and TRBJ2-4 provide the parts outside the CDR3, is DVKVTQSSRYLVKRTGEKVFLECVQDMDHENMFWYRQDPGLGLRLIYFSYDVKMKEKGDIPEGYSVSREKKERFSLILESASTNQTSMYLCASGDPTNIQYFGAGTRLSVL.

This clone was found once. The junction shows a germline mismatch at one end, possibly a read error. V gene TRBV7-9 combines with J gene TRBJ2-4; D is possibly TRBD1 (5 bases). From germline, CDR1 is SEHNR and CDR2 FQNEAQ (reference sequence). The CDR3 spans 13 residues. CDR3 coding DNA: TGTGCCAGCAGCCCAAAGGGGATCAACAGTCAGTACTTC. It is translated as CASSPKGINSQYF.

The gene calls are TRBV10-3 and TRBJ1-5; D unresolved. Germline V gives CDR1 ENHRY, CDR2 SYGVKD. Trimming shortened V by 2 bases and J by 0 bases, and 8 bases separated the two germline ends. The CDR3 runs 15 residues. CDR3 in amino acids: CAISETADSNQPQHF. In DNA form, the CDR3 reads TGTGCCATCAGTGAGACAGCTGATAGCAATCAGCCCCAGCATTTT.

This clone was counted a single time. The CDR3 sequence is CASSAYRSNEQFF. CDR3 in DNA: TGTGCCAGCAGCGCTTACAGGTCCAATGAGCAGTTCTTC. The V call is TRBV9, the J call TRBJ2-1; a weak D match, TRBD1 (5 bases). Germline CDR1 is SGDLS and CDR2 is YYNGEE. The CDR3 consists of 13 residues. V gave up 3 bases and J gave up 6 bases, with 10 bases separating them.

The J gene is TRBJ2-7, the V gene TRBV7-8; TRBD2 aligns across 8 bases. Germline lookup yields CDR1 SGHVS and CDR2 FQNEAQ. The CDR3 sequence is 14 residues long. With V trimmed by 2 bases and J by 4 bases, 4 bases remained unmatched. CDR3 region: CASSLRSGSYEQYF. CDR3 coding DNA: TGTGCCAGCAGCTTAAGAAGCGGGAGTTACGAGCAGTACTTC.

In the case of this clone: Other DNA sequences in the sample encode the same CDR3. The chain carries TRBV5-1 and TRBJ1-1; TRBD1 aligns across 7 bases. Germline assignment: CDR1 SGHRS and CDR2 YFSETQ. The junction had 4 bases not matched to a gene; V was cut back by 4 bases and J by 1 base. The CDR3 is 14 residues long. For the CDR3, the DNA is TGCGCCAGCAGCCCTCCAGGGGGGAACACTGAAGCTTTCTTT. Protein: CASSPPGGNTEAFF.

The DNA for the CDR3 is TGCAGCGTTGTGGGACAGGGGATCTACGAGCAGTACTTC. As protein: CSVVGQGIYEQYF. This chain links TRBV29-1 with TRBJ2-7, with TRBD1 matching 10 bases. The CDR3 extends over 13 amino acids. Germline V gives CDR1 SQVTM, CDR2 ANQGSEA. V lost 4 bases to trimming and J lost 3 bases; unmatched junction nucleotides: 3.

The rearrangement links TRBV5-1 to TRBJ2-5; possible D gene TRBD2, 7 bases. The V end was cut by 4 bases, the J end by 2 bases, with 15 bases between. The CDR3 length is 15 residues. Germline assignment: CDR1 SGHRS and CDR2 YFSETQ. CDR3 coding DNA: TGCGCCAGCAGCCTTCTACAGGGAGGGCAAGAGACCCAGTACTTC. Protein product: CASSLLQGGQETQYF.

This chain connects TRBV27 to TRBJ2-2, with D tentatively TRBD1 (6 bases). The V gene's germline CDR1 is MNHEY and CDR2 SMNVEV (reference sequence). The V end was cut by 7 bases, the J end by 6 bases, with 15 bases between. The CDR3 extends over 14 amino acids. The CDR3 DNA follows: TGTGCCAGCAATCAGGGGCAGGGCGCCGGGGAGCTGTTTTTT. Protein product: CASNQGQGAGELFF.

This sequence joins TRBV6-1 and TRBJ1-6; a weak D match, TRBD1 (6 bases). CDR3 size: 16 residues. Germline assignment: CDR1 MNHNS and CDR2 SASEGT. V was shortened by 1 base and J by 7 bases, with 14 bases between the two germline ends. The CDR3: CASSEVGHELNSPLHF. The DNA for the CDR3 is TGTGCCAGCAGTGAAGTGGGACACGAACTAAATTCACCCCTCCACTTT.

This clone was detected once. The chain links TRBV6-5 to TRBJ2-3; TRBD2 might be the D (7 bases). CDR3 length: 15 amino acids. Trimming stripped 10 bases from V and 4 bases from J, with 21 bases between. Germline CDR1 reads MNHEY; CDR2 reads SVGAGI. CDR3 coding DNA: TGTGCCACGGGACCTGGGGGGGCCCTGGCAGATACGCAGTATTTT. Protein product: CATGPGGALADTQYF.

The chain couples TRBV7-2 to TRBJ2-7; D is unresolved. V was clipped by 2 bases and J by 3 bases, with 8 bases between them. The CDR3 covers 13 residues. Germline V CDR1 and CDR2: SGHTA, FQGNSA. CDR3 DNA: TGTGCCAGCAGCTTATCCCCTTTCTACGAGCAGTACTTC. Amino acids: CASSLSPFYEQYF.

The rearrangement uses TRBV6-5 and TRBJ2-7, with D perhaps TRBD1 (5 bases). V lost 2 bases and J 5 bases, leaving 10 bases between the germline ends. Germline CDR1 reads MNHEY; CDR2 reads SVGAGI. CDR3 length: 13 residues. The CDR3 reads CASSYRGADEQYF. CDR3 coding DNA: TGTGCCAGCAGTTACAGGGGTGCGGACGAGCAGTACTTC.

The CDR3 DNA sequence: TGTGCCAGCAGCGGGGGACAGGGGGCAGGCGAGCAGTACTTC. Residues: CASSGGQGAGEQYF. J is TRBJ2-7 and V is TRBV9; the match to TRBD1 covers 12 bases. CDR1 is SGDLS and CDR2 is YYNGEE in the germline V gene. The trim removed 3 bases at V and 6 bases at J, leaving 4 bases unmatched. This CDR3 contains 14 residues.